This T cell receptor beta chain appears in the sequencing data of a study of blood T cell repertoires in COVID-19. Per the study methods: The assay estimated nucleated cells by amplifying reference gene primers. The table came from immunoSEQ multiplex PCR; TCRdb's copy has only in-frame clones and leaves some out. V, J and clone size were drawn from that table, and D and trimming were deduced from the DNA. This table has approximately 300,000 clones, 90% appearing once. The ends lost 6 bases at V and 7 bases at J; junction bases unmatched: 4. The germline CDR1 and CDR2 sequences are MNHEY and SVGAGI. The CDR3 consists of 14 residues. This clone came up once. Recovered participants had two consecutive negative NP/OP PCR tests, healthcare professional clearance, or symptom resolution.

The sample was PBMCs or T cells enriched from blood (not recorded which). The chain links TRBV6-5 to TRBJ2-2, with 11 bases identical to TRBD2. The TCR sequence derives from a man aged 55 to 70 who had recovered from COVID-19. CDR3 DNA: TGTGCCAGCAGGACTAGCGGGACGGGCGGGGAGCTGTTTTTT. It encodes CASRTSGTGGELFF.